This TCR beta chain was found in a study of regulatory T cells in long-lasting Graves disease. Germline V gene sequence: CDR1 ENHRY, CDR2 SYGVKD. V was shortened by 3 bases and J by 0 bases, with 12 bases between the two germline ends. The CDR3 covers 15 residues. As to time point: newly diagnosed GD, antithyroid drugs for less than 3 months. PBMC-extracted RNA yielded the TCR library. About this clonotype: Since a much larger clone is just one base distant, this may be a read error. The final CDR3 position lacks the conserved phenylalanine or tryptophan, pointing to a likely read error.

Researchers made TCR beta libraries by using iRepertoire HTBI primers and running Arm-PCR on CDR3 regions. MiXCR, run by TCRdb on the multiplex PCR reads, gives a single entry per CDR3 protein. The sample holds 390,000 or so distinct CDR3 sequences, 12% seen once. This sample also belongs to another study, concerning T cells in Graves' hyperthyroidism and ophthalmopathy. That paper adds: Expanded thyroid clonotypes (above 0.001) were mostly also found in blood.

Sequencing was performed on peripheral blood mononuclear cells (PBMCs), taken at new diagnosis, from a patient treated with antithyroid drugs. This clonotype originated in a woman younger than 30 with Graves disease. The V call is TRBV10-3, the J call TRBJ2-7, with D possibly matching TRBD2 (6 bases). The CDR3, as DNA: TGTGCCATCAGTGATCGGTTAGCGGCCTCCTACGAGCAGTACCTC. Amino acid sequence: CAISDRLAASYEQYL.